The 2 T cell receptor beta chains below were found in one sample sequenced in a study of circulating CD8 cells and anti-PD-1 response in melanoma. The QIAseq Immune Repertoire TCR panel built the libraries from roughly 16 ng of total RNA. From the reads, TCRdb called clonotypes with MiXCR, one entry per CDR3 protein. The sample lists some 800 distinct CDR3 sequences, 10% to 12% seen once, with approximately 56% in the top ten. Live CD3+CD8+TCRalphabeta+ cells were sorted into four subsets by PD-1 and/or TIGIT. The sequenced sample was CD8+ T cells from PBMCs, obtained at baseline or after one month of anti-PD-1 therapy (not recorded which). These TCRs come from a human donor with melanoma.

The V and J genes are TRBV7-2 and TRBJ2-5, with unresolved D. Between the trimmed V and J ends, which lost 6 bases and 5 bases, there was a span of 13 bases. The CDR3 is made up of 13 amino acids. Germline CDR1 and CDR2: SGHTA and FQGNSA. CDR3 sequence: CASRALGHETQYF. As DNA, the CDR3 is TGTGCCAGCAGGGCATTAGGGCACGAGACCCAGTACTTC.

The chain links TRBV20-1 to TRBJ2-7; D possibly corresponds to TRBD2 (6 bases). Germline-derived CDR1 and CDR2 are DFQATT and SNEGSKA (reference sequence). Trimming removed 3 bases from V and 4 bases from J, with 19 bases in between. The CDR3 extends over 15 amino acids. CDR3 bases: TGCAGTGCTAGCCCCCGGGACTGGGGTGGGTACGAGCAGTACTTC. Amino acid sequence: CSASPRDWGGYEQYF.